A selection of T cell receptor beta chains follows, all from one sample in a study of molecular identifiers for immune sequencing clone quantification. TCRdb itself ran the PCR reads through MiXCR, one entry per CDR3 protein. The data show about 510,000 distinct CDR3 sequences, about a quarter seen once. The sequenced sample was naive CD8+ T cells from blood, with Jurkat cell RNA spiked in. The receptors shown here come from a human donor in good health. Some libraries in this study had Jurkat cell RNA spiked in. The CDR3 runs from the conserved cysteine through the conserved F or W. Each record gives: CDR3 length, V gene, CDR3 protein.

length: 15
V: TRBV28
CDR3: CASSLGREYSYEQYF

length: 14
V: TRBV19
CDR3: CASLQTGSNQPQHF

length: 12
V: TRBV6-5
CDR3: CASSLQGDGYTF

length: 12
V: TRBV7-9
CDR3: CASSSIPGELFF

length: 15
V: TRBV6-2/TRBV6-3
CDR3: CASSYSRQMNTEAFF

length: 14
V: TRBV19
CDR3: CASSMAAGSRTQYF

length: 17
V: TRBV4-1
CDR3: CASSQEARGGSNQPQHF

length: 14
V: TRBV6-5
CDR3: CASSVNPSTDTQYF

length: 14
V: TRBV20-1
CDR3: CSAIPRARPSAQYF

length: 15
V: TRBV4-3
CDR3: CASSQGTGSSCEQYF

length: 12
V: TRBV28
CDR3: CASVAGANVLTF

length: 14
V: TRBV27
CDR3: CASRDGVGGQRQHF

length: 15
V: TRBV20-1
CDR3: CSARDKQAGIYEQYF

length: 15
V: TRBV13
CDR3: CASSSIRDRGSGYTF

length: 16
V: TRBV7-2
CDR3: CASSLVGPASGNTIYF